The clone carrying this TCR beta chain was counted many times. Trimming stripped 1 base from V and 6 bases from J, with 7 bases between. Germline values: CDR1 LGHDT, CDR2 YNNKEL (reference sequence). The CDR3 length is 13 residues. These data are taken from a study of T cells in Graves' hyperthyroidism and ophthalmopathy. Using RNA transcripts as the source, TCR beta CDR3 regions were amplified. With the HTBI primer set, the TCR CDR3 went through a first round of RT-PCR. TCRdb ran MiXCR on the multiplex PCR reads and lists one entry per CDR3 protein. The table shows fewer than 45,000 distinct CDR3 sequences, with roughly 50% occurring only once. Diagnoses used clinical symptoms, serum thyroxine and TRAb, thyroid ultrasound and orbital computed tomography.

Sequenced sample: blood. This clonotype was obtained from a woman aged 45-65 years with Graves' hyperthyroidism that later progressed to Graves' ophthalmopathy. This chain joins TRBV3-1 and TRBJ1-5; D is perhaps TRBD1 (5 bases). The CDR3 coding sequence is TGTGCCAGCAGCCAAGGGGACGGTCAGCCCCAGCATTTT. It translates to CASSQGDGQPQHF.